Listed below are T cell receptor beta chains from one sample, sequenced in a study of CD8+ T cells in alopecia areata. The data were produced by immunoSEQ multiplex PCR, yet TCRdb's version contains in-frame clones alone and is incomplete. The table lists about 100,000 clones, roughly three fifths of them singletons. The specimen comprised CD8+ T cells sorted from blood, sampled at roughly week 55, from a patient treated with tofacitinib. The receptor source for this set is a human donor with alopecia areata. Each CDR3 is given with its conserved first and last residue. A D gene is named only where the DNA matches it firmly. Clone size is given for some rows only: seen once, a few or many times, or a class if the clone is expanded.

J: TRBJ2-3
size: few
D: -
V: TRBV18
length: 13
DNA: TGTGCCAGCTCACAAGGGGATACAGATACGCAGTATTTT
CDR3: CASSQGDTDTQYF

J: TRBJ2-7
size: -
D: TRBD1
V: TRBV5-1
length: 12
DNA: TGCGCCAGCAGCACGACAGGGCGCGAGCAGTACTTC
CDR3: CASSTTGREQYF

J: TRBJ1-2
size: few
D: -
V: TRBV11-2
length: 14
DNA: TGTGCCAGCAGGGGGGGTCTCCTTAACTATGGCTACACCTTC
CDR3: CASRGGLLNYGYTF

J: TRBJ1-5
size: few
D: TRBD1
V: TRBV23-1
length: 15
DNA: TGCGCCAGCAGTCACCAAGACAGGGGAAACCAGCCCCAGCATTTT
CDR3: CASSHQDRGNQPQHF

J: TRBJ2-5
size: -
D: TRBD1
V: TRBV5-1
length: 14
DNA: TGCGCCAGCAGCTCGGAGGCAGGGGGAGAGACCCAGTACTTC
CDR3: CASSSEAGGETQYF

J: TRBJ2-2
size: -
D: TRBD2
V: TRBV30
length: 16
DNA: TGTGCCTCTCAGTCACTAGCGGGGGGGAACACCGGGGAGCTGTTTTTT
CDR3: CASQSLAGGNTGELFF

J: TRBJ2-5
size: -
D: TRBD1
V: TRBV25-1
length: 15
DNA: TGTGCCAGCAGTGAGGAGACAGGGGATGGGAAGACCCAGTACTTC
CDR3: CASSEETGDGKTQYF

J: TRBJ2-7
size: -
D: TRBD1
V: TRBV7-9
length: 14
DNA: TGTGCCAGCAGCTTACGGGACAGGGACTACGAGCAGTACTTC
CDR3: CASSLRDRDYEQYF

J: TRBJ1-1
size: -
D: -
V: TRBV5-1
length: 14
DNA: TGCGCCAGCAGCTTTGGCCAGGCGGCTGATGGAGCTTTCTTT
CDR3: CASSFGQAADGAFF

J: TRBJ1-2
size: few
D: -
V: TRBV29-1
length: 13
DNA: TGCAGCGTACCCGGGCGATCCGGCTATGGCTACACCTTC
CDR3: CSVPGRSGYGYTF

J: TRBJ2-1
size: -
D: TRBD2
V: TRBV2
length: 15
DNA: TGTGCCAGCAGAACCCTTAGCGGGGGCTACAATGAGCAGTTCTTC
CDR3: CASRTLSGGYNEQFF

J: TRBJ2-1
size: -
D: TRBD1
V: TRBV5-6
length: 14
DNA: TGTGCCAGCAGGTACCCGACAGGGTCAGATGAGCAGTTCTTC
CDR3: CASRYPTGSDEQFF

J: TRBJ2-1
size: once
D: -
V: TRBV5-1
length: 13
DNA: TGCGCCAGCAGCTTGGGACTCTCCCATGAGCAGTTCTTC
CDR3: CASSLGLSHEQFF

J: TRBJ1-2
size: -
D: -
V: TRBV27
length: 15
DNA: TGTGCCAGCAGTTTATGGGGGGCAGCCAGCCCCGGCTACACCTTC
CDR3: CASSLWGAASPGYTF

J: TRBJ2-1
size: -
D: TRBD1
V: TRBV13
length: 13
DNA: TGTGCCAGCAGGGACAGGGACTACAATGAGCAGTTCTTC
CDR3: CASRDRDYNEQFF

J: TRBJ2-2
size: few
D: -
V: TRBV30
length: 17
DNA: TGTGCCTGGAGAGGGAGGGGGCGAGTGTTGATTACCGGGGAGCTGTTTTTT
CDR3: CAWRGRGRVLITGELFF

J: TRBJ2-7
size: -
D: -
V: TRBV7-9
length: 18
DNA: TGTGCCAGCAGCTTAATACACGGTGTTTTGAACACCAACGAGGAGCAGTACTTC
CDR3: CASSLIHGVLNTNEEQYF

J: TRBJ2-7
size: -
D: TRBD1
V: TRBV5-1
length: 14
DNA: TGCGCCAGCAGCTTGGAGGGGGCGAGGGACGAGCAGTACTTC
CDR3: CASSLEGARDEQYF

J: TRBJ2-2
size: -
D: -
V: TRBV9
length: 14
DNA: TGTGCCAGCAGCTCTAGGGGGATGAACGGGGAGCTGTTTTTT
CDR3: CASSSRGMNGELFF

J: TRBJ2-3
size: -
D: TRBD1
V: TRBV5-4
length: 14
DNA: TGTGCCAGCAGCTTTAGGACAGGTACAGATACGCAGTATTTT
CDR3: CASSFRTGTDTQYF

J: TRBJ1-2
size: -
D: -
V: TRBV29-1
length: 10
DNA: TGCAGCGTTGACATTGGGGGCTACACCTTC
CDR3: CSVDIGGYTF

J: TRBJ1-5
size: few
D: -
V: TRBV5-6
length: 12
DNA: TGTGCCAGCAGCTTGGACAATCAGCCCCAGCATTTT
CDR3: CASSLDNQPQHF

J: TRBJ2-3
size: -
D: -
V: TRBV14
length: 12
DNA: TGTGCCAGCAGCCACTACACAGATACGCAGTATTTT
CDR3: CASSHYTDTQYF

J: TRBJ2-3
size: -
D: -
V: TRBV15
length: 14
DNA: TGTGCCACCAGCGGGACATCATGCACAGATACGCAGTATTTT
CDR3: CATSGTSCTDTQYF

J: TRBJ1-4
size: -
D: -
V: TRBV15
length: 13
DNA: TGTGCCACCAGCAGTTATAGGGGGGAAAAACTGTTTTTT
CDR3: CATSSYRGEKLFF